A selection of T cell receptor beta chains follows, all from one sample in a study of T cells in Graves' hyperthyroidism and ophthalmopathy. A single record per CDR3 protein comes from TCRdb applying MiXCR to the multiplex PCR reads. The table includes fewer than 350,000 distinct CDR3 sequences, roughly 19% detected once. Sequencing was performed on blood. The receptors were sampled from a man aged 45-65 years with Graves' ophthalmopathy. Each CDR3 is given with its conserved first and last residue. Fields, in order: V gene, clone size, D gene, J gene, CDR3 DNA, CDR3 protein. The D gene is left open where the match is weak. Expanded clones are given a class, and other clones once, few, many or no size at all.

>TRBV28|many|TRBD1|TRBJ1-5
TGTGCCAGCAGTTTTGCGGGACAGAATCAGCCCCAGCATTTT
CASSFAGQNQPQHF
>TRBV27|many|-|TRBJ2-5
TGTGCCAGCAGTTTATGGGTCCCCGGGCTAGCGAGACAAGAGACCCAGTACTTC
CASSLWVPGLARQETQYF
>TRBV7-2|few|TRBD2|TRBJ2-1
TGTGCCAGCAGCTTAAGGGTAGCGGGAGGGCCTTTGAATGAGCAGTTCTTC
CASSLRVAGGPLNEQFF
>TRBV5-6|-|TRBD2|TRBJ2-2
TGTGCCAGCAGCTCCTGGGACTATTCCGGGGAGCTGTTTTTT
CASSSWDYSGELFF
>TRBV5-1|-|TRBD2|TRBJ2-1
TGCGCCAGCAGCTTGGGGACTAGCACATACGAGCAGTTCTTC
CASSLGTSTYEQFF
>TRBV6-1|-|TRBD1|TRBJ2-2
TGTGCCAGCCTCCGGGGACAGGGTTACACCGGGGAGCTGTTTTTT
CASLRGQGYTGELFF
>TRBV19|few|-|TRBJ2-5
TGTGCCAGTAGTATGATTGCGGGGCGAGAGACCCAGTACTTC
CASSMIAGRETQYF
>TRBV5-6|few|-|TRBJ1-2
TGTGCCAGCAGCTTGGGATGGGGCGACCGGTCTGGCTACACCTTC
CASSLGWGDRSGYTF
>TRBV14|few|-|TRBJ2-1
TGTGCCAGCAGCCAGTCCGTACTAGTGGGTGAGCAGTTCTTC
CASSQSVLVGEQFF
>TRBV6-5|-|-|TRBJ2-2
TGTGCCAGCAGTTACGGGTTCGACGGGGAGCTGTTTTTT
CASSYGFDGELFF
>TRBV28|many|-|TRBJ2-7
TGTGCCAGCAGACCGACCCGACGGTCCTACGAGCAGTACTTC
CASRPTRRSYEQYF
>TRBV19|-|-|TRBJ1-1
TGTGCCAGTTTCCCTGACCTAGGGAGCACTGAAGCTTTCTTT
CASFPDLGSTEAFF
>TRBV24-1|many|-|TRBJ2-5
TGTGCCACCAGTGACCCATCGGAGGGGCAGAAGACCCAGTACTTC
CATSDPSEGQKTQYF
>TRBV9|-|-|TRBJ1-5
TGTGCCAGCAGCCCGGACAGCGGCGAGCCCCAGCATTTT
CASSPDSGEPQHF
>TRBV30|many|-|TRBJ2-3
TGTGCCTGGGTTGGGGCAGATCTATTCACAGATACGCAGTATTTT
CAWVGADLFTDTQYF
>TRBV6-6|many|-|TRBJ2-3
TGTGCCAGCAGTTACCAGACTAGACCCACAGATACGCAGTATTTT
CASSYQTRPTDTQYF